The entry that follows covers one T cell receptor beta chain sequence. Its antigen is not yet known. Mismatch with germline at one junction end may stem from a read error. The CDR3 sequence holds 13 residues, the cysteine and phenylalanine included. The sequence is cut down to CDR3 DNA, 39 bases in frame from base 1. In the germline V gene, CDR1 corresponds to SGHRS and CDR2 to YFSETQ. The sample comes from a study of T cell responses to AZD1222 COVID-19 vaccine (dated by TCRdb to 2020 to 2023). Turning to the overall study: Because spike-specific TCR depth and breadth did not differ between the two schedules, AZD1222 recipients who got a second dose at roughly 4 weeks were pooled with those who got a second dose at roughly 12 weeks. A total of under 250 trial participants underwent TCR sequencing, of whom 207 had received two doses of AZD1222 and approximately 26 had received two doses of the MenACWY control vaccine. Enrollment into the trials was organized by age into subgroups of 18-55, 56-69 and 70-plus years, and those subgroups contained approximately 150, 30 and 60 TCR-sequenced participants, respectively.

The time point label, as the study defines it: baseline before first vaccination. The vaccinee samples were drawn from two UK trials, COV001 and COV002, one of which was a single-blind randomized controlled phase 2/3 trial testing AZD1222 (ChAdOx1 nCoV-19) in healthy adults. For TCRbeta chain sequencing, PBMC samples were collected from trial participants at day 0 and at day 28 after the second dose. Overall results and qualifications from the work: The vaccine-associated CD4 TCRs covered the entire spike protein, and the dominant responses fell in regions 160-218 and 743-854. Reportedly, close to half of the unique spike-specific TCRs recognized epitopes lying outside the regions that are mutated in the B.1.351 and B.1.1.7 variants. Because no day 14 peak-response samples were available, repertoires were characterized only after the peak T cell response. The 56-69-year group was small, and its depth increase did not reach significance, likely because of low power. Conclusions about previously exposed vaccinees are limited, since just 5 or 6 AZD1222 recipients were seropositive for SARS-CoV-2 at baseline. Participants were mostly white British, with more females than males. The authors suggested clonal diversity may have been underestimated. A significant rise in spike-specific TCR breadth and depth was observed after two AZD1222 doses relative to day 0 and relative to MenACWY recipients.

The CDR3 regions of human TCRbeta chains were subjected to immunosequencing. As for the authors' bioinformatics: Repertoire TCRs were checked for matches against a reference library of SARS-CoV-2-specific TCRs that had been generated using the MIRA antigen-specificity platform. Breadth meant the fraction of unique TCRs that were SARS-CoV-2-associated, whereas depth meant the fraction of total T cells that were SARS-CoV-2-associated. Using the MIRA data, each spike-specific TCR was assigned both to the spike region to which the TCR was reactive and to a CD4 or CD8 class. Log10-transformed breadth and depth values were compared by one-way ANOVA with Sidak's multiple comparisons tests. What TCRdb holds here is the immuneACCESS table cut down to in-frame rearrangements. Part of the clones is not present; checked against another copy, under half of the missing clones reflect an unresolved V gene, and the others are unexplained. The V and J calls and clone size were taken over from that table, and D and trimming were inferred from the DNA. In this sample the table shows about 99,000 clones, around 90% of which occur a single time. About 3% of the sample belongs to the ten largest clones.

The clonotype was recovered from an adult in good health. The chain couples TRBV5-1 to TRBJ2-1, with no confident D gene call. This specimen was peripheral blood, taken on day 0 of AZD1222 vaccination. Here the CDR3 is given as CASSSGLRNEQFF. The nucleotide sequence is given as TGTGCCAGCAGCTCCGGGTTGAGGAATGAGCAGTTCTTC.